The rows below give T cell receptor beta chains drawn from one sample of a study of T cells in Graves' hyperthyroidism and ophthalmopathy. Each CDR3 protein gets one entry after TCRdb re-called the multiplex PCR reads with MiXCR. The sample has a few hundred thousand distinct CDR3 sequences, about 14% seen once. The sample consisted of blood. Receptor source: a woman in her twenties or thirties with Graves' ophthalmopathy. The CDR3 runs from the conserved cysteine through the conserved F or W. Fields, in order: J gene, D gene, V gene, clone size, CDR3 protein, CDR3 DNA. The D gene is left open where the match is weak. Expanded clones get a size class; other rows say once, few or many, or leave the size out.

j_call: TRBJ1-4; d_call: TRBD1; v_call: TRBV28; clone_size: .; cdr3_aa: CASSLPIAGTGEKLFF; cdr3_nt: TGTGCCAGCAGTCTACCGATTGCCGGGACAGGGGAAAAACTGTTTTTT
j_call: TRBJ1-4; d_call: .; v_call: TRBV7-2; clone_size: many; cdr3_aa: CASSLPGGGSEKLFF; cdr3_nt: TGTGCCAGCAGCTTACCAGGAGGGGGGAGTGAAAAACTGTTTTTT
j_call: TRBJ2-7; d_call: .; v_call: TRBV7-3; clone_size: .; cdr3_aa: CASSLKPAYEQYF; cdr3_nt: TGTGCCAGCAGCTTAAAACCGGCCTACGAGCAGTACTTC
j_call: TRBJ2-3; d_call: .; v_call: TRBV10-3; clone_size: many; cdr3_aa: CAISVGELSGADTQYF; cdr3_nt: TGTGCCATCAGTGTTGGGGAACTAAGCGGTGCAGATACGCAGTATTTT
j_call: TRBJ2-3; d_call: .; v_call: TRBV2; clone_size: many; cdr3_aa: CASSAQRTGTDTQYF; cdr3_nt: TGTGCCAGCAGCGCCCAACGGACTGGGACAGATACGCAGTATTTT
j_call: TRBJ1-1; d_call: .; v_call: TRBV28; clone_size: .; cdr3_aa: CASRTAYLNTEAFF; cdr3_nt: TGTGCCAGCAGGACAGCGTATCTGAACACTGAAGCTTTCTTT
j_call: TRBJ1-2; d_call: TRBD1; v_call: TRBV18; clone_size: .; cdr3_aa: CASSRDRANYGYTF; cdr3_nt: TGTGCCAGCTCACGGGACAGGGCTAACTATGGCTACACCTTC
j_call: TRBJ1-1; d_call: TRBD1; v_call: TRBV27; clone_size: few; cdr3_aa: CASRRQGAIAEAFF; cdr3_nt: TGTGCCAGCAGACGACAGGGGGCTATCGCTGAAGCTTTCTTT
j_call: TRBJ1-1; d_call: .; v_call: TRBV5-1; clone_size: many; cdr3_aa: CASSGPSVGAHWTEAFF; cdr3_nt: TGCGCCAGCAGCGGCCCAAGTGTGGGAGCCCACTGGACTGAAGCTTTCTTT
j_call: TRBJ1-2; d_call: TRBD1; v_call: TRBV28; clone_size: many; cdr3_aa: CASRARDRAYGYTF; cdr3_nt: TGTGCCAGCAGGGCCAGGGACAGGGCATATGGCTACACCTTC
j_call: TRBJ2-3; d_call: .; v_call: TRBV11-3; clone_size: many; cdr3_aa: CASSLWGAGDTQYF; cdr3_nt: TGTGCCAGCAGCTTGTGGGGGGCTGGGGATACGCAGTATTTT
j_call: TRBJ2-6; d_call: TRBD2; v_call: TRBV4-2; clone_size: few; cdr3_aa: CASSQDSASGLHSGANVLTF; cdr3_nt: TGTGCCAGCAGCCAAGATTCGGCTAGCGGGCTTCACTCTGGGGCCAACGTCCTGACTTTC
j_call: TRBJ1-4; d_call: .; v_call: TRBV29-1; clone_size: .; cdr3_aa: CSGGEANEKLFF; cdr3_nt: TGCAGCGGGGGGGAGGCTAATGAAAAACTGTTTTTT
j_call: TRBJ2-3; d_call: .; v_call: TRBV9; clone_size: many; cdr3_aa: CASSVDPGGTDTQYF; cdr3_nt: TGTGCCAGCAGCGTAGATCCGGGGGGCACAGATACGCAGTATTTT
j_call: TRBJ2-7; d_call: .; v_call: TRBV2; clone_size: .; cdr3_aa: CASSDRDRYYEQYF; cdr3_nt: TGTGCCAGCAGTGACCGGGACCGATACTACGAGCAGTACTTC
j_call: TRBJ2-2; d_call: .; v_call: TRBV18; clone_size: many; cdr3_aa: CASSRQAANTGELFF; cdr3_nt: TGTGCCAGCTCACGACAGGCCGCGAACACCGGGGAGCTGTTTTTT
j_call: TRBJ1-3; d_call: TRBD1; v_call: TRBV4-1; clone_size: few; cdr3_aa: CASRPRDRDRNTIYF; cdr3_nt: TGCGCCAGCAGACCCCGGGACAGGGATAGAAACACCATATATTTT
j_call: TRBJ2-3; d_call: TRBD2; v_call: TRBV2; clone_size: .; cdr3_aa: CASDSGGTSTDTQYF; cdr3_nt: TGTGCCAGTGATAGCGGGGGAACTAGCACAGATACGCAGTATTTT
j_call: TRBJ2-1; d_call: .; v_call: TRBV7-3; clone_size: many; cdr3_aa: CASSLTFRGVAFF; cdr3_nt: TGTGCCAGCAGCTTAACGTTCCGGGGAGTTGCGTTCTTC
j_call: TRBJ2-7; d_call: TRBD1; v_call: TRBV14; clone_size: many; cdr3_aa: CASSHTIRDRAYEQYF; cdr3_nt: TGTGCCAGCAGCCATACTATCCGGGACAGAGCCTACGAGCAGTACTTC
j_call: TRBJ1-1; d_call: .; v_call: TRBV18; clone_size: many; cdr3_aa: CASSREQRGMNTEAFF; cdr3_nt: TGTGCCAGCTCACGCGAGCAACGGGGGATGAACACTGAAGCTTTCTTT
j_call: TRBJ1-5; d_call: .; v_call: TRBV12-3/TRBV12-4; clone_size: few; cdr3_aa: CASSQPSFINQPQHF; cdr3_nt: TGTGCCAGCAGTCAACCCAGCTTCATCAATCAACCCCAGCATTTT
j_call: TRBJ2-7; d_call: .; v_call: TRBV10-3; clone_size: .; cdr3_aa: CAISEFAGYEQYF; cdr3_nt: TGTGCCATCAGTGAATTCGCGGGATACGAGCAGTACTTC
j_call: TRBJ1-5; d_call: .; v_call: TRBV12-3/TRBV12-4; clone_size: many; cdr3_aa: CASSLSGGIRNQPQHF; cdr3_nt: TGTGCCAGCAGTTTATCGGGGGGTATCCGCAATCAGCCCCAGCATTTT
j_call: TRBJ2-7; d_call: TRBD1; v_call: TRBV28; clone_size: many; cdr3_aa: CASSTGTGGFSEQYF; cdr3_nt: TGTGCCAGCAGTACTGGGACAGGGGGTTTTAGCGAGCAGTACTTC
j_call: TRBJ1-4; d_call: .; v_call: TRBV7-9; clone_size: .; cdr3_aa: CASSLSFGGQEKLFF; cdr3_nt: TGTGCCAGCAGCTTATCTTTCGGGGGGCAGGAAAAACTGTTTTTT
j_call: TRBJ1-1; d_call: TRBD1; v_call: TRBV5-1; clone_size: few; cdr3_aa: CASSSGQGADAFF; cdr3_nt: TGCGCCAGCAGTTCCGGACAGGGTGCTGACGCTTTCTTT
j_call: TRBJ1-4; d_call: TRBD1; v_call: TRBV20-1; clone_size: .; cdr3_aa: CSAGEGAQEKLFF; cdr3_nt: TGCAGTGCTGGGGAGGGGGCGCAGGAAAAACTGTTTTTT
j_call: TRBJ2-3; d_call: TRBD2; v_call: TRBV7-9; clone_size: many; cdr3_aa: CASPRGGLGTDTQYF; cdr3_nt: TGTGCCAGCCCCCGGGGGGGGCTTGGAACAGATACGCAGTATTTT
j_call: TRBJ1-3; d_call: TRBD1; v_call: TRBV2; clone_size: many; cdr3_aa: CASSDRGLRLTGNTIYF; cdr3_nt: TGTGCCAGCAGTGACAGGGGGCTCAGACTCACGGGAAACACCATATATTTT
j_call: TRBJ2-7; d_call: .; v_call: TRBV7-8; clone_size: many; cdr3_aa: CASSSWERRPNSYEQYF; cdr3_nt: TGTGCCAGCAGCTCCTGGGAGCGCAGGCCTAACTCCTACGAGCAGTACTTC
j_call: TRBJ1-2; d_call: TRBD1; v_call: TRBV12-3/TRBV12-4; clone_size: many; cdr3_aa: CASSGGQGEPYGYTF; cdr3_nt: TGTGCCAGCAGTGGGGGACAGGGAGAACCCTATGGCTACACCTTC
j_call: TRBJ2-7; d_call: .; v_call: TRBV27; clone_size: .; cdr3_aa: CASSPKIGRGYEQYF; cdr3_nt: TGTGCCAGCAGTCCGAAGATTGGACGGGGCTACGAGCAGTACTTC
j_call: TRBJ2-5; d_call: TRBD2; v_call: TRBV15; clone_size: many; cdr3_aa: CATSSWFSAGGSRGEQETQYF; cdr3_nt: TGTGCCACCAGCAGTTGGTTTTCCGCGGGGGGTTCACGTGGAGAACAAGAGACCCAGTACTTC
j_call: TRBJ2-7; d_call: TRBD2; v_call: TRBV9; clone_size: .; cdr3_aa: CASSGDSGDYEQYF; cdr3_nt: TGTGCCAGCAGCGGGGATAGCGGGGACTACGAGCAGTACTTC
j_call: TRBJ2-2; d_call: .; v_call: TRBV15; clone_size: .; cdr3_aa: CATSRGGGFIGELFF; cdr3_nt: TGTGCCACCAGCAGAGGGGGGGGCTTTATCGGGGAGCTGTTTTTT